Presented here are 4 T cell receptor beta chains from one specimen sequenced in a study of regulatory T cells in long-lasting Graves disease. According to the study, TCR beta libraries were built with iRepertoire HTBI primers and CDR3-region Arm-PCR. TCRdb itself ran the multiplex PCR reads through MiXCR, one entry per CDR3 protein. This sample yields about 450,000 distinct CDR3 sequences, of which about a quarter are seen a single time; approximately 28% belongs to the top ten. Time point described: persistent/refractory GD, antithyroid drugs over 5 years with positive TRAb. RNA isolated from PBMCs was used to make the TCR library. The input for sequencing was peripheral blood mononuclear cells (PBMCs), taken when the disease was refractory, from a patient treated with antithyroid drugs. Receptors were obtained from a female donor with Graves disease.

This clonotype was counted at least ten times. The chain joins TRBV30 to TRBJ2-7, with D tentatively TRBD2 (6 bases). This CDR3 spans 14 amino acids. The germline V gene has CDR1 GTSNPN and CDR2 SVGIG (reference sequence). V lost 0 bases and J 3 bases, leaving 12 bases between the germline ends. CDR3 sequence: CAWSVRRDDYEQYF. In nucleotides, the CDR3 is TGTGCCTGGAGTGTAAGGCGGGACGACTACGAGCAGTACTTC. Based on the CDR3 plus reference TRBV30 and TRBJ2-7, the full variable domain is SQTIHQWPATLVQPVGSPLSLECTVEGTSNPNLYWYRQAAGRGLQLLFYSVGIGQISSEVPQNLSASRPQDRQFILSSKKLLLSDSGFYLCAWSVRRDDYEQYFGPGTRLTVT.

This clonotype was counted at least ten times. The chain has TRBV28 and TRBJ2-7; 9 bases are shared with TRBD1. This CDR3 comprises 15 residues. The V gene's germline CDR1 is MDHEN and CDR2 SYDVKM. J lost 4 bases, V lost 4 bases, and 8 bases had no gene match. This CDR3 reads CASSSPGTGKYEQYF. The CDR3 nucleotides read TGTGCCAGCAGTTCCCCCGGGACAGGGAAATACGAGCAGTACTTC. The whole variable domain, filled in from reference TRBV28 and TRBJ2-7, reads DVKVTQSSRYLVKRTGEKVFLECVQDMDHENMFWYRQDPGLGLRLIYFSYDVKMKEKGDIPEGYSVSREKKERFSLILESASTNQTSMYLCASSSPGTGKYEQYFGPGTRLTVT.

V gene TRBV30 combines with J gene TRBJ2-7; no clear D. Germline loops: CDR1 GTSNPN, CDR2 SVGIG (reference sequence). V was clipped by 3 bases and J by 6 bases, with 9 bases between them. This CDR3 is 11 amino acids long. The CDR3 loop reads CAWRAISEQYF. CDR3 DNA: TGTGCCTGGAGAGCTATATCCGAGCAGTACTTC.

This clonotype was counted between two and nine times. This chain links TRBV29-1 with TRBJ2-3, with D tentatively TRBD1 (6 bases). CDR1 SQVTM and CDR2 ANQGSEA come from the germline V gene. Trimming left V 0 bases short and J 1 base short, with 29 bases between. The CDR3 has 21 amino acids. DNA for the CDR3: TGCAGCGTTGAAGACTACCGGGACGGAGGAAGGGACAACCTAGGCACAGATACGCAGTATTTT. It codes for CSVEDYRDGGRDNLGTDTQYF.